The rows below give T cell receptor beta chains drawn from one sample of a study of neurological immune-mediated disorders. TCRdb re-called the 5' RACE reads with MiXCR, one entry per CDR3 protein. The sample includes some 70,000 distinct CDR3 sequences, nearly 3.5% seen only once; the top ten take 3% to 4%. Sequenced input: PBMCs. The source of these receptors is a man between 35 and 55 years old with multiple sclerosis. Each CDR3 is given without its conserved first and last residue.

cdr3_aa: ASSQDLGALDTQY; v_call: TRBV3-1
cdr3_aa: ASSRGQGTEAF; v_call: TRBV12-3/TRBV12-4
cdr3_aa: ASSFLRDGQTDTQY; v_call: TRBV5-1
cdr3_aa: SARGRAGRYNEQF; v_call: TRBV20-1
cdr3_aa: ASTQDSRGNTEAF; v_call: TRBV6-5
cdr3_aa: ASSGWGTQENQY; v_call: TRBV12-3/TRBV12-4
cdr3_aa: ASGPTGSPDTQY; v_call: TRBV12-3/TRBV12-4
cdr3_aa: ASSLIASGLPRDTQY; v_call: TRBV12-3/TRBV12-4
cdr3_aa: ASSLSGTGATGELF; v_call: TRBV12-3/TRBV12-4
cdr3_aa: ASSPITSGRGYNEQF; v_call: TRBV14
cdr3_aa: ASSQEATVNEKLF; v_call: TRBV4-1